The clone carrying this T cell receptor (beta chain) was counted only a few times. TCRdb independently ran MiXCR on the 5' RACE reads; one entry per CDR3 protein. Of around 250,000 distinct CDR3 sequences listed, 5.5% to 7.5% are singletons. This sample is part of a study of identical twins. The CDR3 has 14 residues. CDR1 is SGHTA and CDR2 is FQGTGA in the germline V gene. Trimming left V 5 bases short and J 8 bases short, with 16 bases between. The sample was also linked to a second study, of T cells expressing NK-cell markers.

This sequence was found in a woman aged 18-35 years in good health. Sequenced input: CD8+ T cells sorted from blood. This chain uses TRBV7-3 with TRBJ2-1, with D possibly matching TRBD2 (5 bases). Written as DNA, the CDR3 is TGTGCCAGCAGCCTCATCCCCTCGAGGGATGAGCAGTTCTTC. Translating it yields CASSLIPSRDEQFF.